This TCR beta chain is from a study of tumor-infiltrating lymphocytes in primary liver carcinoma. This CDR3 has 14 residues. Germline lookup yields CDR1 MDHEN and CDR2 SYDVKM. Between about 19 and 34 mg of unsorted bulk tissue served as the source from which RNA and DNA were co-extracted. Five separate regions per tumor were sampled. Comments on this clonotype: The germline gene is not matched at one end of the junction; a read error may be the cause.

Total RNA amounting to roughly 450 ng was the source from which TCR beta cDNA was made with a constant-region primer. Libraries of TCR beta came from three nested multiplex PCR rounds with slightly modified ARM-PCR. Use of TRBV1-TRBV30 forward primers with a C-beta reverse primer characterized the first two PCR rounds, which lasted ten to eleven cycles each. MiXCR, run by TCRdb on the multiplex PCR reads, gives a single entry per CDR3 protein. The sample records roughly 22,000 distinct CDR3 sequences, 65% to 85% being singletons. Specimen: liver tumor tissue from sampling region 2. Regarding subset: tumor region T2, inferior pole. This chain links TRBV28 with TRBJ2-5, with D maybe TRBD2 (6 bases). The origin of this receptor is a woman aged 25 to 45 with primary liver carcinoma and hepatitis B virus infection. The CDR3 is CASSPGGWQETQNF. The CDR3 DNA is TGCGCCAGCTCCCCCGGGGGTTGGCAAGAGACCCAGAACTTC.